This TCR beta chain was profiled in a study of regulatory T cells in long-lasting Graves disease. Whole-study findings and limits: Gene preferences differed: TRBV28, TRBJ1-2, TRBJ2-5 in persistent cases. Small numbers of samples may have cut accuracy.

This clonotype showed up many times. The antigen remains unidentified. Time point: newly diagnosed GD, antithyroid drugs for less than 3 months. Researchers made the TCR library from RNA that was extracted from PBMCs. EDTA tubes held roughly 10 milliliters of peripheral blood from each patient. Both iRepertoire HTBI primers and Arm-PCR of CDR3 regions were used to build the TCR beta libraries. TCRdb reanalysed the multiplex PCR reads using MiXCR and keeps one entry per CDR3 protein. This sample has about 540,000 distinct CDR3 sequences, with around an eighth found just once. The CDR3 runs 15 residues. V lost 3 bases, J lost 2 bases, and 12 bases lay in between. Germline V CDR1 and CDR2: KGHSH, LQKENI. These data also formed part of another study, on T cells in Graves' hyperthyroidism and ophthalmopathy. That work adds: Stable disease denoted Graves' hyperthyroidism without ophthalmopathy progression within 18 months.

The chain links TRBV18 to TRBJ2-3, with D maybe TRBD2 (5 bases). The material was peripheral blood mononuclear cells (PBMCs), obtained at new diagnosis, from a patient treated with antithyroid drugs. The receptor was derived from a man aged 25 to 40 with Graves disease. CDR3 sequence: CASSPRAQTTDTQYF. As DNA, the CDR3 is TGTGCCAGCTCACCGCGGGCCCAGACCACAGATACGCAGTATTTT.